A selection of T cell receptor beta chains follows, all from one sample in a study of a mutant IDH1 vaccine in newly diagnosed glioma. Their specific antigens are unknown. Profiled with immunoSEQ multiplex PCR; TCRdb holds only in-frame clones, not every one. The sample holds fewer than 45,000 clones; 75% to 90% are singletons and the top ten take 1.5%. Sequenced here: PBMCs, sampled from a glioma patient whose treatment included an IDH1 peptide vaccine. The receptors here all came from a man aged 40-55 years with glioma. Each CDR3 is given with its conserved first and last residue. D genes are given only for firm matches. The listing skips clone size in some rows; elsewhere it reads once, few, many or a size class.

size | J | D | V | CDR3 | DNA
- | TRBJ2-1 | - | TRBV19 | CASSINGLNEQFF | TGTGCCAGTAGTATTAACGGACTCAATGAGCAGTTCTTC
- | TRBJ1-1 | - | TRBV4-2 | CASSQDHMTVSLLAEAFF | TGTGCCAGCAGCCAAGATCATATGACGGTCTCCTTGTTGGCTGAAGCTTTCTTT
once | TRBJ1-5 | - | TRBV6-1 | CASSEALGGGRGGNQPQHF | TGTGCCAGCAGTGAAGCTCTGGGAGGGGGTAGGGGGGGCAATCAGCCCCAGCATTTT
once | TRBJ1-1 | - | TRBV5-1 | CASSLSASMNTEAFF | TGCGCCAGCAGCTTGTCCGCCAGCATGAACACTGAAGCTTTCTTT
- | TRBJ2-6 | - | TRBV7-2 | CASTEEPAIGGNVLTF | TGTGCCAGCACCGAGGAGCCGGCTATTGGTGGCAACGTCCTGACTTTC
few | TRBJ2-3 | - | TRBV5-1 | CASRDSGDTQYF | TGCGCCAGCAGAGACTCCGGAGATACGCAGTATTTT
- | TRBJ1-6 | TRBD1 | TRBV11-2 | CASSGGGQGDSPLHF | TGTGCCAGCAGCGGAGGGGGGCAGGGGGATTCACCCCTCCACTTT
- | TRBJ2-5 | TRBD1 | TRBV5-1 | CASSLGPGGQETQYF | TGCGCCAGCAGCTTAGGTCCAGGGGGCCAAGAGACCCAGTACTTC
- | TRBJ2-3 | TRBD1 | TRBV5-4 | CASSLGQGITDTQYF | TGTGCCAGCAGCTTGGGACAGGGAATCACAGATACGCAGTATTTT
- | TRBJ2-4 | TRBD2 | TRBV4-1 | CASSQAGTSGENIQYF | TGCGCCAGCAGCCAAGCGGGGACTAGCGGCGAGAACATTCAGTACTTC
- | TRBJ2-1 | TRBD1 | TRBV15 | CATSRDREENEQFF | TGTGCCACCAGCCGGGACAGGGAAGAGAATGAGCAGTTCTTC
- | TRBJ2-3 | - | TRBV9 | CASSVAGGPADTQYF | TGTGCCAGCAGCGTAGCCGGGGGGCCAGCAGATACGCAGTATTTT
- | TRBJ2-2 | - | TRBV5-1 | CASSILGAGETGELFF | TGCGCCAGCAGCATTCTCGGGGCAGGGGAAACCGGGGAGCTGTTTTTT
- | TRBJ2-3 | - | TRBV27 | CASSLGPGLGADTQYF | TGTGCCAGCAGTTTAGGTCCGGGGCTAGGCGCAGATACGCAGTATTTT
once | TRBJ2-2 | - | TRBV7-9 | CASSSQTSTGELFF | TGTGCCAGCAGCTCTCAGACTAGCACCGGGGAGCTGTTTTTT
- | TRBJ2-1 | TRBD2 | TRBV10-3 | CAISEGLAGRSYNEQFF | TGTGCCATCAGTGAGGGACTAGCGGGACGCTCCTACAATGAGCAGTTCTTC
few | TRBJ2-3 | TRBD2 | TRBV7-2 | CASSEPGLAGGKTQYF | TGTGCCAGCAGCGAACCGGGACTAGCGGGAGGGAAGACGCAGTATTTT
- | TRBJ2-1 | - | TRBV12-5 | CASGLGVENEQFF | TGTGCTAGTGGTTTGGGGGTAGAGAATGAGCAGTTCTTC
once | TRBJ1-6 | - | TRBV7-6 | CASSLAGDNSPLHF | TGTGCCAGCAGCTTAGCAGGGGATAATTCACCCCTCCACTTT
- | TRBJ2-7 | - | TRBV27 | CASSLGPRGEQYF | TGTGCCAGCAGTTTGGGCCCCAGGGGCGAGCAGTACTTC
few | TRBJ1-2 | - | TRBV19 | CASSLVGINYGYTF | TGTGCCAGTAGTTTAGTGGGGATCAACTATGGCTACACCTTC
- | TRBJ2-1 | TRBD1 | TRBV10-3 | CAIRAGQGGGEQFF | TGTGCCATCAGGGCTGGACAGGGGGGTGGTGAGCAGTTCTTC
- | TRBJ2-3 | - | TRBV29-1 | CSVDSNTDTQYF | TGCAGCGTGGACTCCAACACAGATACGCAGTATTTT
- | TRBJ1-1 | - | TRBV20-1 | CSAKAGIEAFF | TGCAGTGCTAAAGCCGGGATTGAAGCTTTCTTT
- | TRBJ1-5 | TRBD1 | TRBV19 | CASSRDRGDQPQHF | TGTGCCAGTTCCCGCGACAGGGGGGATCAGCCCCAGCATTTT
- | TRBJ2-2 | TRBD1 | TRBV25-1 | CASSGIRRGTGEAGELFF | TGTGCCAGCAGTGGAATTAGACGAGGGACAGGAGAGGCCGGGGAGCTGTTTTTT
- | TRBJ1-2 | - | TRBV18 | CASSPDLANYGYTF | TGTGCCAGCTCACCCGACTTAGCTAACTATGGCTACACCTTC
- | TRBJ2-3 | - | TRBV19 | CASSLRWGELGTDTQYF | TGTGCCAGTAGCCTACGCTGGGGGGAATTGGGCACAGATACGCAGTATTTT
- | TRBJ1-2 | TRBD1 | TRBV25-1 | CATSSGGQLANYGYTF | TGTGCCACCTCCTCGGGGGGACAGCTTGCTAACTATGGCTACACCTTC
- | TRBJ2-3 | TRBD2 | TRBV2 | CASRPSGGGRADTQYF | TGTGCCAGCAGACCTAGCGGGGGGGGAAGGGCAGATACGCAGTATTTT
- | TRBJ2-7 | - | TRBV6-6 | CASTRGREVGEQYF | TGTGCCAGCACCCGCGGCAGGGAAGTCGGTGAGCAGTACTTC
- | TRBJ2-1 | - | TRBV6-1 | CATKGSYSNNEQFF | TGTGCCACCAAGGGGTCTTACTCTAACAATGAGCAGTTCTTC
once | TRBJ1-6 | - | TRBV5-1 | CASSRQGGPSSPLHF | TGCGCCAGCAGCCGCCAGGGTGGACCATCTTCACCCCTCCACTTT
- | TRBJ2-1 | - | TRBV20-1 | CSALGNEQFF | TGCAGTGCCCTAGGGAATGAGCAGTTCTTC
- | TRBJ1-1 | - | TRBV27 | CASSFLGADTEAFF | TGTGCCAGCAGTTTTTTAGGGGCAGACACTGAAGCTTTCTTT
- | TRBJ1-5 | - | TRBV5-6 | CASSLYTVSNQPQHF | TGTGCCAGCAGCTTGTATACAGTTAGCAATCAGCCCCAGCATTTT
once | TRBJ2-2 | - | TRBV15 | CATSRTQNTGELFF | TGTGCCACCAGCAGGACACAGAACACCGGGGAGCTGTTTTTT
- | TRBJ2-7 | TRBD1 | TRBV16 | CASSLERTGSYEQYF | TGTGCCAGCAGCCTCGAACGGACAGGGTCCTACGAGCAGTACTTC
- | TRBJ2-7 | - | TRBV7-2 | CASSLIPPPGEQYF | TGTGCCAGCAGCTTAATTCCCCCCCCGGGGGAGCAGTACTTC
- | TRBJ2-1 | - | TRBV2 | CASSWDRGYNEQFF | TGTGCCAGCAGTTGGGACCGGGGCTACAATGAGCAGTTCTTC
- | TRBJ2-7 | TRBD2 | TRBV9 | CASVWGGLGSEQYF | TGTGCCAGCGTCTGGGGGGGACTAGGTTCCGAGCAGTACTTC
- | TRBJ2-2 | TRBD1 | TRBV10-1 | CAPRPALIDRASGELFF | TGCGCCCCCCGCCCGGCGCTAATAGACAGGGCGAGCGGGGAGCTGTTTTTT
- | TRBJ1-6 | TRBD1 | TRBV7-8 | CASSRGQANSPLHF | TGTGCCAGCAGCCGAGGACAGGCCAATTCACCCCTCCACTTT
- | TRBJ2-5 | - | TRBV7-2 | CASSLASRETQYF | TGTGCCAGCAGCTTAGCCTCGCGGGAGACCCAGTACTTC
- | TRBJ1-1 | - | TRBV4-1 | CASRGGGTEAFF | TGCGCCAGCCGGGGGGGTGGCACTGAAGCTTTCTTT
few | TRBJ2-3 | - | TRBV11-2 | CASSFLRSSTDTQYF | TGTGCCAGCAGCTTCCTGCGGTCTAGCACAGATACGCAGTATTTT
- | TRBJ2-3 | - | TRBV5-1 | CASNRGDSLSTDTQYF | TGCGCCAGCAACCGAGGAGACAGCCTTAGCACAGATACGCAGTATTTT
- | TRBJ2-2 | TRBD2 | TRBV19 | CASSRGLAGASTGELFF | TGTGCCAGTAGTAGAGGACTAGCGGGAGCTAGCACCGGGGAGCTGTTTTTT
- | TRBJ1-1 | - | TRBV4-2 | CASSQEGEGTEAFF | TGTGCCAGCAGCCAAGAGGGGGAGGGAACTGAAGCTTTCTTT
- | TRBJ2-5 | - | TRBV7-8 | CASSEGPRETQYF | TGTGCCAGCAGCGAGGGACCAAGGGAGACCCAGTACTTC
once | TRBJ1-3 | TRBD1 | TRBV7-2 | CASSIPPGTAGNTIYF | TGTGCCAGCAGCATCCCCCCCGGGACAGCTGGAAACACCATATATTTT